One sample yielded the 15 T cell receptor beta chains listed below, sequenced in a study of blood T cell repertoires in COVID-19. Assay used: immunoSEQ multiplex PCR; TCRdb lists only in-frame clones, some missing. The sample contains some 530,000 clones, 75% to 90% of which appear only once. The sample taken for sequencing was PBMCs or T cells enriched from blood (not recorded which). The receptors derive from a woman in her fifties or sixties who had recovered from COVID-19.

This rearrangement joins TRBV6-6 to TRBJ1-1; D call uncertain. The CDR3 consists of 14 residues. V gave up 6 bases and J gave up 6 bases, with 17 bases separating them. CDR1 and CDR2 from the germline V gene are MNHNY and SVGAGI (reference sequence). CDR3 coding DNA: TGTGCCAGCAGCGAATTCCTTCGCGGCCCTGAAGCTTTCTTT. Protein product: CASSEFLRGPEAFF.

The chain has TRBV4-1 and TRBJ1-2, with 7 bases that match TRBD1. The ends lost 2 bases at V and 2 bases at J; junction bases unmatched: 8. CDR3 length equals 16 residues. Germline CDR1 reads MGHRA; CDR2 reads YSYEKL. The CDR3 bases are TGCGCCAGCAGCCAACTCATTAGGGGGCCGAACTATGGCTACACCTTC. It translates to CASSQLIRGPNYGYTF.

The chain is built from TRBV20-1 and TRBJ1-2, with TRBD1 as a possible D gene (6 bases). Per germline, CDR1 DFQATT and CDR2 SNEGSKA (reference sequence). This CDR3 has 11 amino acids. V lost 7 bases and J 6 bases, leaving 12 bases between the germline ends. CDR3 residues: CSVQGRNGYTF. The CDR3 bases are TGCAGTGTGCAGGGGCGCAATGGCTACACCTTC.

This clone was found a few times. The same CDR3 arises from other DNA sequences in this sample as well. V gene TRBV5-1 combines with J gene TRBJ1-1, with D uncertain. Per the germline V gene, CDR1 is SGHRS and CDR2 is YFSETQ. Trimming took 0 bases from V and 0 from J, leaving 3 bases between them. The CDR3 is 13 amino acids. The CDR3 region has the DNA TGCGCCAGCAGCTTGGCGGTGAACACTGAAGCTTTCTTT. As protein: CASSLAVNTEAFF.

V gene TRBV7-2 combines with J gene TRBJ1-2; 9 bases fit TRBD1. V was pared by 3 bases and J by 8 bases, with 10 bases of the junction left unmatched. CDR3 length equals 15 residues. Germline V gene sequence: CDR1 SGHTA, CDR2 FQGNSA. The CDR3 sequence: CASSLRQGGSGGYTF. The CDR3 coding sequence is TGTGCCAGCAGCTTGCGACAGGGGGGATCTGGGGGCTACACCTTC.

The rearrangement uses TRBV6-5 and TRBJ1-6, with D perhaps matching TRBD1 (5 bases). The CDR3 extends over 15 amino acids. Germline assignment: CDR1 MNHEY and CDR2 SVGAGI. V lost 6 bases and J 3 bases, leaving 12 bases between the germline ends. The DNA of the CDR3 is TGTGCCAGCAGGTTCGACAGAGTCTATAATTCACCCCTCCACTTT. Translating gives CASRFDRVYNSPLHF.

The gene calls are TRBV24-1 and TRBJ2-1; the D gene is possibly TRBD1 (5 bases). This CDR3 has 15 residues. V was cut by 2 bases and J by 4 bases, with 11 bases left in between. Per germline, CDR1 KGHDR and CDR2 SFDVKD. The chain's CDR3 is CATSDSGHLYNEQFF. DNA of the CDR3: TGTGCCACCAGTGATTCTGGACACTTATACAATGAGCAGTTCTTC.

Notes on this clone: This specimen includes other DNA sequences encoding the same CDR3. This chain joins TRBV11-2 and TRBJ2-7; D possibly corresponds to TRBD2 (5 bases). Trimming removed 0 bases from V and 3 bases from J, with 9 bases in between. Germline values: CDR1 SGHAT, CDR2 FQNNGV. The CDR3 consists of 14 residues. CDR3 in DNA: TGTGCCAGCAGCTTAGATAGAGGGAGCTACGAGCAGTACGTC. It translates to CASSLDRGSYEQYV.

The J gene is TRBJ1-5, the V gene TRBV5-5, with D perhaps matching TRBD1 (6 bases). This CDR3 is 13 amino acids long. V was pared by 2 bases and J by 6 bases, with 9 bases between. Germline CDR1 and CDR2: SGHKS and YYEKEE (reference sequence). The CDR3 is CASSFGGPQPQHF. In DNA, the CDR3 is TGTGCCAGCAGCTTCGGGGGGCCTCAGCCCCAGCATTTT.

This clone was detected only a few times. This specimen includes other DNA sequences encoding the same CDR3. The V gene is TRBV3-1 (or the pseudogene TRBV3-2), the J gene TRBJ1-6; 7 positions match TRBD1. V lost 1 base and J lost 7; bases outside the gene matches: 4. Germline values: CDR1 LGHDT, CDR2 YNNKEL (reference sequence). This CDR3 has 15 amino acids. CDR3 protein: CASSQGTGANSPLHF. As DNA, the CDR3 is TGTGCCAGCAGCCAAGGGACAGGAGCAAATTCACCCCTCCACTTT.

CDR3 in amino acids: CASSLSVWADGNTIYF. The CDR3 nucleotides are TGTGCCAGCAGTTTGTCGGTTTGGGCAGACGGAAACACCATATATTTT. The chain employs TRBV28 and TRBJ1-3; D unclear. Trimming shortened V by 3 bases and J by 4 bases, and 16 bases separated the two germline ends. Looked up from germline, CDR1 is MDHEN and CDR2 is SYDVKM. The CDR3 is made up of 16 amino acids.

The rearrangement joins TRBV5-6 to TRBJ1-3; TRBD1 matches at 7 bases. The V gene's germline CDR1 is SGHDT and CDR2 YYEEEE. This CDR3 spans 14 amino acids. Unmatched junction bases numbered 3, after V lost 4 bases and J lost 2 bases. Written as DNA, the CDR3 is TGTGCCAGCAGCAAGACAGGGACTGGAAACACCATATATTTT. This encodes CASSKTGTGNTIYF.

Written as DNA, the CDR3 is TGTGCCAGCAGCCAGGGGACACTATTTCCCTACGAGCAGTACGTC. Its translation: CASSQGTLFPYEQYV. The gene calls are TRBV11-2 and TRBJ2-7; a possible D gene is TRBD1 (6 bases). This CDR3 contains 15 residues. Per the germline V gene, CDR1 is SGHAT and CDR2 is FQNNGV. Trimming pared 5 bases from V and 2 bases from J, leaving 16 bases between.

The chain recombines TRBV7-8 with TRBJ1-2; 8 bases map to TRBD1. V lost 7 bases and J lost 1; bases outside the gene matches: 17. Germline-derived CDR1 and CDR2 are SGHVS and FQNEAQ. The CDR3 runs to 18 residues. Here the CDR3 DNA reads TGTGCCAGCACCCTGGAGCGGACAGGGTACCAGATTAACTATGGCTACACCTTC. It yields the protein CASTLERTGYQINYGYTF.

J is TRBJ1-1 and V is TRBV5-1; D is undetermined. CDR1 and CDR2 (germline): SGHRS, YFSETQ. The ends were cut back, 3 bases at V and 1 base at J, with 13 bases in the middle. The CDR3 runs 15 residues. This chain's CDR3 is CASSSPGLPNTEAFF. CDR3 DNA sequence: TGCGCCAGCAGCTCCCCAGGTTTACCGAACACTGAAGCTTTCTTT.